Shown below are 27 T cell receptor beta chains from a single sample sequenced in a study of blood T cell repertoires in COVID-19. Data came from immunoSEQ multiplex PCR; TCRdb stores just in-frame clones and leaves some out. The sample yields 110,000 to 150,000 clones, roughly 83% seen once. Sequencing input: peripheral blood. Receptors originate from a woman older than 75 with acute or convalescent COVID-19.

The chain carries TRBV9 and TRBJ1-6, with 10 bases identical to TRBD1. The CDR3 spans 15 residues. Germline assignment: CDR1 SGDLS and CDR2 YYNGEE. V lost 2 bases and J lost 7; bases outside the gene matches: 3. The CDR3 region is CASSVQGQGNSPLHF. The CDR3 coding sequence is TGTGCCAGCAGCGTTCAGGGACAGGGGAATTCACCCCTCCACTTT.

The chain joins TRBV7-9 to TRBJ2-4, with D perhaps matching TRBD1 (6 bases). The V and J ends lost 1 base and 4 bases respectively, with 14 bases between them. The CDR3 spans 16 residues. Germline assignment: CDR1 SEHNR and CDR2 FQNEAQ (reference sequence). The CDR3 bases are TGTGCCAGCAGCTTAGGGAGCCGGGACAAAAAAAACATTCAGTACTTC. Its protein product is CASSLGSRDKKNIQYF.

V and J are TRBV4-1 and TRBJ2-2; TRBD1 agrees at 10 bases. V trimming: 5 bases; J trimming: 7 bases; junction bases outside the gene matches: 13. From germline, CDR1 is MGHRA and CDR2 YSYEKL. The CDR3 contains 17 residues. The CDR3 DNA reads as TGCGCCAGCAGCTCCCGTTTGACAGGGGGCATAATCGGGGAGCTGTTTTTT. Its protein product is CASSSRLTGGIIGELFF.

This chain links TRBV5-6 with TRBJ1-2; no clear D gene. Trimming left V 0 bases short and J 4 bases short, with 7 bases between. Germline V gives CDR1 SGHDT, CDR2 YYEEEE. This CDR3 has 13 amino acids. CDR3 sequence: CASSLASSYGYTF. The CDR3 region has the DNA TGTGCCAGCAGCTTGGCCAGTTCCTATGGCTACACCTTC. The whole variable domain, remainder taken from reference TRBV5-6 and TRBJ1-2, is DAGVTQSPTHLIKTRGQQVTLRCSPKSGHDTVSWYQQALGQGPQFIFQYYEEEERQRGNFPDRFSGHQFPNYSSELNVNALLLGDSALYLCASSLASSYGYTFGSGTRLTVV.

The chain carries TRBV23-1 and TRBJ2-5, with D possibly matching TRBD1 (5 bases). TRBV23-1 is reported as an ORF; its role is uncertain. This CDR3 is 16 amino acids long. V was trimmed by 3 bases and J by 1 base, leaving 15 bases between them. CDR3 bases: TGCGCCAGCAGTCATCCTCGACGACAGATCCAAGAGACCCAGTACTTC. Translating it yields CASSHPRRQIQETQYF.

The rearrangement joins TRBV5-1 to TRBJ1-6; D unclear. Trimming removed 4 bases from V and 7 bases from J, with 18 bases in between. Germline CDR1 reads SGHRS; CDR2 reads YFSETQ. This CDR3 comprises 16 residues. As DNA, the CDR3 is TGCGCCAGCAGCCTAGCAGGTTCAAGATGGAATTCACCCCTCCACTTT. Translating it yields CASSLAGSRWNSPLHF.

The rearrangement links TRBV5-1 to TRBJ1-2; 10 bases are shared with TRBD1. The J segment lost 2 bases and the V segment lost 3 bases, leaving 13 bases of the junction unmatched. The CDR3 length is 18 residues. Germline lookup yields CDR1 SGHRS and CDR2 YFSETQ. CDR3 sequence (DNA): TGCGCCAGCAGCTGGACAGGGGGTACGACGACCTTAAACTATGGCTACACCTTC. Its protein product is CASSWTGGTTTLNYGYTF.

The chain recombines TRBV7-3 with TRBJ1-6, with a possible D match to TRBD1 (6 bases). Trimming shortened V by 1 base and J by 8 bases, and 9 bases separated the two germline ends. Germline-derived CDR1 and CDR2 are SGHTA and FQGTGA. The CDR3 spans 14 residues. The CDR3 DNA follows: TGTGCCAGCAGCTTAATGGGGGCTGATTCACCCCTCCACTTT. It translates to CASSLMGADSPLHF.

The CDR3 loop is CASSLVPQDRGEGGYTF. The CDR3 DNA follows: TGTGCCAGCAGCTTAGTTCCTCAGGACAGGGGTGAGGGTGGCTACACCTTC. The chain couples TRBV7-6 to TRBJ1-2, with 9 bases aligning to TRBD1. From germline, CDR1 is SGHVS and CDR2 FNYEAQ. The CDR3 covers 17 residues. V dropped 1 base and J dropped 7; count of bases not matched to a gene: 13.

V and J are TRBV18 and TRBJ1-2; tentatively, D is TRBD1 (6 bases). The germline V and J ends were trimmed by 6 bases and 2 bases, with 16 bases remaining between them. Germline-derived CDR1 and CDR2 are KGHSH and LQKENI. CDR3 size: 15 residues. As DNA, the CDR3 is TGTGCCAGCTCCACCACCGGCGGACAGAACTATGGCTACACCTTC. Translation gives CASSTTGGQNYGYTF.

The V and J genes are TRBV6-5 and TRBJ1-2; possible D gene TRBD1, 6 bases. Per the germline V gene, CDR1 is MNHEY and CDR2 is SVGAGI. V was clipped by 8 bases and J by 8 bases, with 18 bases between them. The CDR3 length is 13 residues. This CDR3 is CASFKGQAGGYTF. CDR3 DNA: TGTGCCAGCTTCAAGGGACAAGCGGGAGGCTACACCTTC.

V is TRBV19 and J is TRBJ1-1, with a tentative D call TRBD1 (5 bases). Trimming removed 9 bases at V and 8 bases at J, with 13 bases between. Germline assignment: CDR1 LNHDA and CDR2 SQIVND (reference sequence). The CDR3 has 11 residues. The CDR3 DNA reads as TGTGCCAGCCAGCGGGGGTTGGAAGCTTTCTTT. This codes for CASQRGLEAFF. Complete variable domain (other parts from reference TRBV19 and TRBJ1-1): DGGITQSPKYLFRKEGQNVTLSCEQNLNHDAMYWYRQDPGQGLRLIYYSQIVNDFQKGDIAEGYSVSREKKESFPLTVTSAQKNPTAFYLCASQRGLEAFFGQGTRLTVV.

This chain joins TRBV7-2 and TRBJ1-5; 10 positions agree with TRBD1. Germline trimming cut 5 bases from V and 10 bases from J; bases unmatched to any gene: 11. Germline V lookup: CDR1 SGHTA, CDR2 FQGNSA. CDR3 size: 15 residues. The CDR3 region has the DNA TGTGCCAGCAGCACGGACAGGGGGGGACTCTACCCCCAGCATTTT. Protein product: CASSTDRGGLYPQHF.

In nucleotides, the CDR3 is TGTGCCAGCAGCGTAGGGCCCGGACACGTGACAGGGAGCAACACCGGGGAGCTGTTTTTT. Translation: CASSVGPGHVTGSNTGELFF. V and J are TRBV9 and TRBJ2-2, with 7 bases fitting TRBD1. The J segment lost 2 bases and the V segment lost 0 bases, leaving 16 bases of the junction unmatched. This CDR3 spans 20 amino acids. Germline V gene data show CDR1 as SGDLS and CDR2 as YYNGEE.

The gene calls are TRBV12-3 or TRBV12-4 and TRBJ2-1; D call uncertain. V was pared by 5 bases and J by 6 bases, with 8 bases between. This CDR3 spans 12 amino acids. CDR3 sequence: CASSPRFNEQFF. The CDR3 region has the DNA TGTGCCAGCAGTCCCCGGTTCAATGAGCAGTTCTTC.

A few counts support this clone. This rearrangement joins TRBV7-2 to TRBJ1-2; 8 bases map to TRBD1. The CDR3 contains 12 residues. The junction had 4 bases not matched to a gene; V was cut back by 5 bases and J by 8 bases. Per the germline V gene, CDR1 is SGHTA and CDR2 is FQGNSA. This CDR3 is CASSPGQGGYTF. The DNA for the CDR3 is TGTGCCAGCAGCCCTGGACAGGGCGGCTACACCTTC.

V and J are TRBV6-1 and TRBJ1-2; 7 bases line up with TRBD1. The V and J ends lost 2 bases and 6 bases, in that order; junction bases with no gene match: 6. CDR3 length: 14 amino acids. Looked up from germline, CDR1 is MNHNS and CDR2 is SASEGT. The CDR3 DNA is TGTGCCAGCAGTGAATATAGAGGGGGCGATGGCTACACCTTC. Translation: CASSEYRGGDGYTF.

The gene calls are TRBV5-5 and TRBJ1-2, with no clear D. CDR1 and CDR2 from the germline V gene are SGHKS and YYEKEE (reference sequence). Trimming removed 2 bases at V and 4 bases at J, with 12 bases between. This CDR3 comprises 14 residues. The chain's CDR3 is CASSFDPASYGYTF. In DNA form, the CDR3 reads TGTGCCAGCAGCTTCGACCCGGCTAGCTATGGCTACACCTTC.

The chain uses TRBV6-5 and TRBJ1-3, with no clear D. V gave up 7 bases and J gave up 0 bases, with 10 bases separating them. CDR1 is MNHEY, CDR2 SVGAGI, per germline. The CDR3 loop spans 14 amino acids. The DNA for the CDR3 is TGTGCCAGCAACGAGAAGTTCTCTGGAAACACCATATATTTT. Its translation is CASNEKFSGNTIYF.

The J gene is TRBJ2-5, the V gene TRBV7-2; no clear D gene. Germline V gives CDR1 SGHTA, CDR2 FQGNSA. Trimming left V 1 base short and J 3 bases short, with 6 bases between. There are 13 residues in the CDR3. The CDR3 DNA sequence: TGTGCCAGCAGCTTAGTGGTAGAAGAGACCCAGTACTTC. It yields the protein CASSLVVEETQYF.

The chain carries TRBV7-8 and TRBJ1-1, with D uncertain. CDR3 length: 15 residues. Trimming left V 2 bases short and J 4 bases short, with 14 bases between. CDR1 SGHVS and CDR2 FQNEAQ come from the germline V gene. DNA for the CDR3: TGTGCCAGCAGCTTACGTGAGGCTCCATTCACTGAAGCTTTCTTT. Translated, it gives CASSLREAPFTEAFF.

This clone was observed a few times. The rearrangement links TRBV30 to TRBJ1-5; perhaps TRBD1 as D (6 bases). With 0 bases removed from V and 7 bases from J, the gap between germline ends came to 16 bases. Germline CDR1 reads GTSNPN; CDR2 reads SVGIG (reference sequence). This CDR3 spans 15 amino acids. As DNA, the CDR3 is TGTGCCTGGAGTGTCGGGACACCCCACCTACAGCCCCAGCATTTT. Translation: CAWSVGTPHLQPQHF.

The J gene is TRBJ1-1, the V gene TRBV10-3; the match to TRBD1 covers 12 bases. The CDR3 is 16 amino acids. Germline CDR1 is ENHRY and CDR2 is SYGVKD. Trimming removed 1 base from V and 1 base from J; junction bases left unmatched: 1. CDR3 in amino acids: CAISEWDRGQNTEAFF. The CDR3 bases are TGTGCCATCAGTGAGTGGGACAGGGGGCAGAACACTGAAGCTTTCTTT.

The genes are TRBV30 and TRBJ1-5, with TRBD1 as a possible D gene (6 bases). Germline CDR1 reads GTSNPN; CDR2 reads SVGIG (reference sequence). CDR3 length equals 13 residues. The V end was cut by 5 bases, the J end by 3 bases, with 11 bases between. The CDR3, as DNA: TGTGCCTGGGGGGGGGCTCTCAATCAGCCCCAGCATTTT. It yields the protein CAWGGALNQPQHF.

This chain links TRBV6-5 with TRBJ2-4; D is perhaps TRBD1 (6 bases). The germline V gene encodes CDR1 MNHEY and CDR2 SVGAGI. The V and J ends lost 5 bases and 3 bases respectively, with 11 bases between them. This CDR3 is 14 amino acids long. CDR3 amino acids: CASSQLGGKNIQYF. The CDR3 nucleotides read TGTGCCAGCAGTCAGTTAGGGGGCAAAAACATTCAGTACTTC.

The J gene is TRBJ2-5, the V gene TRBV19; TRBD2 matches 8 bases. The J segment lost 2 bases and the V segment lost 7 bases, leaving 9 bases of the junction unmatched. The CDR3 consists of 15 residues. Germline lookup yields CDR1 LNHDA and CDR2 SQIVND (reference sequence). CDR3 bases: TGTGCCAGTAAAGCTCCGGGCGGGGGGCAAGAGACCCAGTACTTC. It encodes CASKAPGGGQETQYF.

The chain links TRBV6-5 to TRBJ2-1; 9 nucleotides agree with TRBD1. Per the germline V gene, CDR1 is MNHEY and CDR2 is SVGAGI. CDR3 length: 15 residues. V was clipped by 6 bases and J by 8 bases; unmatched bases: 11. Here the CDR3 reads CASSPFLQGAYEQFF. In DNA form, the CDR3 reads TGTGCCAGCAGCCCCTTTTTACAGGGGGCCTATGAGCAGTTCTTC.